Listed here are 27 T cell receptor beta chains from one sample, sequenced in a study of identical twins (dated by TCRdb to 2016 to 2017). The library was produced with 5' RACE. For sequencing, an Illumina HiSeq 2000 was employed. TCRdb handled the public reads itself, with Q25 trimming in fastp and clone calling in MiXCR, and kept productive beta chains. CDR3 protein sequences are deduplicated, and each keeps its most common genes and DNA. The sample table lists some 500,000 distinct CDR3 sequences, 9% to 10% of them with a count of one. Of the sample, 2.5% to 3% falls within the top ten clones. The same sample was also studied in work on yellow fever vaccine responses in identical twins.

Source material: PBMCs. The receptors were sampled from a woman under 30 in good health.

This clonotype was recorded at least ten times. The rearrangement uses TRBV10-1 and TRBJ2-2, with 9 positions matching TRBD1. V lost 8 bases, J lost 6 bases, and 7 bases stayed unmatched. The germline gives CDR1 WNHNN, CDR2 SYGVQD (reference sequence). This CDR3 has 14 residues. CDR3 loop: CASEGQGRPGELFF. CDR3 in DNA: TGCGCCAGCGAGGGACAGGGAAGGCCCGGGGAGCTGTTTTTT.

This clonotype was counted ten times or more. This chain connects TRBV4-3 to TRBJ2-7; D possibly uses TRBD1 or TRBD2 (7 bases each). Trimming shortened V by 3 bases and J by 2 bases, and 17 bases separated the two germline ends. The CDR3 has 16 residues. Germline loops: CDR1 LGHNA, CDR2 YSLEER. The CDR3 loop reads CASSQSGGAGTYEQYF. The CDR3 coding sequence is TGCGCCAGCAGCCAGTCAGGGGGGGCTGGAACCTACGAGCAGTACTTC.

The V gene is TRBV20-1, the J gene TRBJ2-1; D not resolved. The germline V gene has CDR1 DFQATT and CDR2 SNEGSKA (reference sequence). The CDR3 is 13 amino acids. The V gene lost 7 bases and the J gene lost 8 bases, with 18 bases spanning the gap. CDR3 residues: CSVGGGRVDEQFF. The CDR3 DNA reads as TGCAGTGTAGGCGGCGGACGAGTAGATGAGCAGTTCTTC.

This clonotype was observed at least ten times. V and J are TRBV14 and TRBJ2-1, with 9 bases that match TRBD2. V dropped 4 bases and J dropped 4; count of bases not matched to a gene: 5. This CDR3 has 15 amino acids. Germline-derived CDR1 and CDR2 are SGHDN and FVKESK. The CDR3 loop is CASSPVAGDYNEQFF. The CDR3 DNA follows: TGTGCCAGCAGCCCAGTAGCGGGGGATTACAATGAGCAGTTCTTC.

This clonotype showed up just a few times. This chain connects TRBV6-2 or TRBV6-3 to TRBJ2-2, with D uncertain. V was trimmed by 0 bases and J by 1 base, leaving 9 bases between them. The CDR3 consists of 16 residues. The germline V gene has CDR1 MNHEY and CDR2 SVGEGT. The CDR3 DNA sequence: TGTGCCAGCAGTTACTCCCGACTTAAGAACACCGGGGAGCTGTTTTTT. It yields the protein CASSYSRLKNTGELFF.

V usage is TRBV20-1 and J usage is TRBJ2-1; the match to TRBD2 covers 9 bases. Trimming cost V 1 base and J 0 bases; bases outside gene matches: 7. The CDR3 runs to 17 residues. CDR1 and CDR2 (germline): DFQATT, SNEGSKA (reference sequence). The CDR3 sequence is CSARGASGITSYNEQFF. The CDR3 DNA reads as TGCAGTGCTAGAGGTGCTAGCGGGATTACCTCCTACAATGAGCAGTTCTTC.

This clonotype was detected a few times. The chain is built from TRBV5-5 and TRBJ2-7; TRBD2 is a possible D gene (5 bases). The germline V gene has CDR1 SGHKS and CDR2 YYEKEE (reference sequence). Trimming stripped 4 bases from V and 2 bases from J, with 13 bases between. This CDR3 has 14 amino acids. CDR3 amino acids: CASSHPERTYEQYF. The CDR3, as DNA: TGTGCCAGCAGCCATCCGGAGCGGACCTACGAGCAGTACTTC.

This clonotype was counted only a few times. The J gene is TRBJ1-6, the V gene TRBV7-9; D unresolved. Trimming took 5 bases from V and 9 from J, leaving 17 bases between them. The CDR3 spans 15 residues. CDR1 and CDR2 from the germline V gene are SEHNR and FQNEAQ (reference sequence). The CDR3 here is CASSLDASMGSPLHF. The CDR3 nucleotides are TGTGCCAGCAGCCTAGATGCTTCTATGGGTTCACCCCTCCACTTT.

The CDR3 loop reads CASSFNLYNEQFF. For the CDR3, the DNA is TGTGCCAGCAGTTTTAATCTATACAATGAGCAGTTCTTC. The J gene is TRBJ2-1, the V gene TRBV12-3 or TRBV12-4; no reliable D call. CDR3 length: 13 residues. Trimming stripped 3 bases from V and 4 bases from J, with 7 bases between.

There are a few counts of this clonotype. The J gene is TRBJ2-7, the V gene TRBV20-1; D is ambiguous. The CDR3 is 10 residues long. Germline CDR1 reads DFQATT; CDR2 reads SNEGSKA (reference sequence). V was pared by 5 bases and J by 7 bases, with 9 bases between. The CDR3 is CSAALEEQYF. In nucleotides, the CDR3 is TGCAGTGCTGCCCTTGAGGAGCAGTACTTC.

This clonotype was counted ten times or more. The chain couples TRBV29-1 to TRBJ2-5, with no clear D. Trimming left V 7 bases short and J 5 bases short, with 14 bases between. CDR3 length: 12 amino acids. Germline V gives CDR1 SQVTM, CDR2 ANQGSEA. The CDR3 nucleotides read TGCAGCGCCGGTCGGCAGAAGGAGACCCAGTACTTC. Protein: CSAGRQKETQYF.

The chain employs TRBV20-1 and TRBJ1-5; TRBD1 aligns across 7 bases. The germline CDR1 and CDR2 sequences are DFQATT and SNEGSKA (reference sequence). V lost 3 bases to trimming and J lost 0 bases; unmatched junction nucleotides: 5. The CDR3 sequence is 15 residues long. The chain's CDR3 is CSARGDSYSNQPQHF. CDR3 nucleotides: TGCAGTGCTAGGGGGGACAGCTATAGCAATCAGCCCCAGCATTTT.

V gene TRBV10-3 combines with J gene TRBJ2-2; no reliable D call. Germline CDR1 and CDR2: ENHRY and SYGVKD. The length of the CDR3 is 13 residues. The germline V and J ends were trimmed by 0 bases and 7 bases, with 6 bases remaining between them. The CDR3: CAISESKSGELFF. CDR3 bases: TGTGCCATCAGTGAGTCGAAAAGCGGGGAGCTGTTTTTT.

This sequence joins TRBV29-1 and TRBJ2-5; 9 bases line up with TRBD1. Germline CDR1 SQVTM, CDR2 ANQGSEA. This CDR3 has 13 amino acids. Trimming cost V 7 bases and J 5 bases; bases outside gene matches: 8. The CDR3 here is CSARTGEGETQYF. In DNA, the CDR3 is TGCAGCGCCAGGACAGGGGAGGGGGAGACCCAGTACTTC.

The sample holds many counts of this clonotype. The J gene is TRBJ2-7, the V gene TRBV27; 8 nucleotides agree with TRBD1. Unmatched junction bases numbered 9, after V lost 6 bases and J lost 2 bases. The length of the CDR3 is 15 residues. In germline, CDR1 is MNHEY, CDR2 SMNVEV (reference sequence). CDR3 in amino acids: CASSSDRGLPYEQYF. The CDR3 coding sequence is TGTGCCAGCAGCTCCGACAGGGGACTCCCCTACGAGCAGTACTTC.

This clonotype was found a few times. The chain carries TRBV9 and TRBJ2-3; D is ambiguous. V was shortened by 0 bases and J by 6 bases, with 11 bases between the two germline ends. The CDR3 runs 14 residues. Germline V CDR1 and CDR2: SGDLS, YYNGEE. CDR3 protein: CASSVAATQDTQYF. CDR3 in DNA: TGTGCCAGCAGCGTAGCTGCTACTCAGGATACGCAGTATTTT.

This clonotype was detected only a few times. The CDR3 reads CASRTPSGANVLTF. The CDR3 DNA sequence: TGTGCCAGCCGAACTCCCTCTGGGGCCAACGTCCTGACTTTC. V gene TRBV12-3 or TRBV12-4 combines with J gene TRBJ2-6; D not resolved. The CDR3 runs to 14 residues. V gave up 8 bases and J gave up 0 bases, with 8 bases separating them.

This clonotype was observed many times. The chain carries TRBV12-3 or TRBV12-4 and TRBJ2-1; 7 bases are a match to TRBD1. The CDR3 covers 14 residues. J lost 6 bases, V lost 5 bases, and 7 bases had no gene match. Here the CDR3 reads CASSPRDSFNEQFF. The CDR3 nucleotides are TGTGCCAGCAGTCCTCGGGACAGCTTCAATGAGCAGTTCTTC.

In its sample, this clonotype was seen many times. This chain joins TRBV5-5 and TRBJ1-3; the D is unclear. Germline-derived CDR1 and CDR2 are SGHKS and YYEKEE (reference sequence). The CDR3 runs to 15 residues. Deletions cut 2 bases from V and 2 bases from J, with 11 bases between. For the CDR3, the DNA is TGTGCCAGCAGCTTTACGGGATCCGCTGGAAACACCATATATTTT. Amino acid sequence: CASSFTGSAGNTIYF.

This clonotype was recorded many times. The chain links TRBV20-1 to TRBJ2-1; 7 positions agree with TRBD2. The CDR3 extends over 14 amino acids. Germline V gene data show CDR1 as DFQATT and CDR2 as SNEGSKA (reference sequence). The junction had 12 bases not matched to a gene; V was cut back by 5 bases and J by 8 bases. CDR3 DNA: TGCAGTGCTGCGACGGGACTATTCGGGGATGAGCAGTTCTTC. Translating gives CSAATGLFGDEQFF.

This chain uses TRBV4-1 with TRBJ1-2; D is ambiguous. V shed 1 base and J shed 6 bases, with 18 bases lying between them. The CDR3 runs to 16 residues. Germline assignment: CDR1 MGHRA and CDR2 YSYEKL. The CDR3 sequence: CASSQAVAGLLDGYTF. The CDR3 region has the DNA TGCGCCAGCAGCCAAGCGGTGGCAGGCCTATTGGATGGCTACACCTTC.

A single count supports this clonotype. A much larger clone sits a single nucleotide away, making a read error possible. The V call is TRBV6-1, the J call TRBJ2-7; D tentatively reads TRBD1 or TRBD2 (5 bases each). Germline assignment: CDR1 MNHNS and CDR2 SASEGT. The CDR3 covers 14 residues. CDR3 amino acids: CANSEAGTIYEQYF. CDR3 bases: TGTGCCAACAGTGAAGCCGGGACGATCTACGAGCAGTACTTC.

This clonotype occurred many times. The genes are TRBV4-2 and TRBJ1-1, with D maybe TRBD1 (5 bases). Germline CDR1 is LGHNA and CDR2 is YNFKEQ. Trimming took off 0 bases at V and 1 base at J, with 9 bases between the two ends. The CDR3 totals 15 residues. The CDR3 is CASSQDLQENTEAFF. The CDR3 DNA is TGTGCCAGCAGCCAAGACTTACAGGAGAACACTGAAGCTTTCTTT.

This clonotype came up many times. The rearrangement joins TRBV12-3 or TRBV12-4 to TRBJ1-4; TRBD1 matches at 8 bases. Unmatched junction bases numbered 8, after V lost 5 bases and J lost 6 bases. The CDR3 consists of 15 residues. The CDR3 region has the DNA TGTGCCAGCAGTCTCCCCGGGACAGGAGATGAAAAACTGTTTTTT. Protein sequence: CASSLPGTGDEKLFF.

This clonotype was seen a few times. Germline is not matched at one junction end, which may reflect a read error. This chain joins TRBV6-5 and TRBJ2-7, with TRBD2 as a possible D gene (5 bases). The germline V gene has CDR1 MNHEY and CDR2 SVGAGI. The CDR3 is made up of 15 amino acids. This CDR3 is CASSYSNGISHEQYF. DNA of the CDR3: TGTGCCAGCAGTTACTCGAACGGGATCTCCCACGAGCAGTACTTC.

This clonotype was picked up a small number of times. Germline is not matched at one junction end, which may reflect a read error. The chain is built from TRBV7-9 and TRBJ2-7; D is ambiguous. The CDR3 totals 9 residues. Germline loops: CDR1 SEHNR, CDR2 FQNEAQ (reference sequence). The CDR3 reads CASRAKGPF. The CDR3 bases are TGTGCCAGCAGGGCAAAGGGTCCGTTC.

The sample holds a few counts of this clonotype. The genes are TRBV28 and TRBJ2-4; 8 bases fit TRBD1. This CDR3 comprises 13 residues. Germline CDR1 is MDHEN and CDR2 is SYDVKM. V gave up 6 bases and J gave up 7 bases; unmatched junction bases: 5. The CDR3 coding sequence is TGTGCCAGCAGGAACAGGGGGAGGAACATTCAGTACTTC. Protein sequence: CASRNRGRNIQYF.